This TCR beta chain was recovered during a study of Ad26.COV2.S vaccination and SARS-CoV-2 variants. Findings and caveats of the study: Vaccine recipients posted higher spike-specific TCR breadth than their placebo counterparts. Substantial breadth in spike-specific CD8+ and CD4+ T cell responses was reportedly seen after vaccination.

Per germline, CDR1 SNHLY and CDR2 FYNNEI. Trimming removed 2 bases from V and 4 bases from J, with 8 bases in between. This CDR3 comprises 13 residues. In regard to this clone: What it binds is not known.

Clones were sequenced by immunoSEQ multiplex PCR, and TCRdb holds only the in-frame ones, with some missing. The repertoire holds some 180,000 clones, with roughly 89% as singletons. Source: peripheral blood, taken after recovery from COVID-19. The V call is TRBV2, the J call TRBJ1-2, with D hard to call. The TCR was taken from a human donor who had recovered from COVID-19. The CDR3 sequence: CASSEQAPYGYTF. Written as DNA, the CDR3 is TGTGCCAGCAGTGAACAGGCCCCCTATGGCTACACCTTC.